Shown below are 21 T cell receptor beta chains from a single sample sequenced in a study of regulatory T cells in long-lasting Graves disease (dated by TCRdb to about 2021). The library was produced with multiplex PCR. TCRdb names Illumina HiSeq 4000 as the instrument used. To build TCR beta libraries, CDR3 regions were amplified by Arm-PCR using iRepertoire HTBI primers. The public reads were reprocessed in TCRdb via fastp at Q25 and MiXCR, keeping in-frame beta chains. Under each unique CDR3 protein, matching rows form one entry showing the most common genes and DNA. The sample table lists 400,000 to 450,000 distinct CDR3 sequences, about 16% of them with a count of one. The ten top clones hold roughly a tenth of the sample. The sample's time point label, in plain terms: newly diagnosed GD, antithyroid drugs for less than 3 months. RNA was extracted from PBMCs in TRIzol for both TCR sequencing and RNA sequencing.

This sample also belongs to another study, concerning T cells in Graves' hyperthyroidism and ophthalmopathy.

The material was peripheral blood mononuclear cells (PBMCs), obtained at new diagnosis, from a patient treated with antithyroid drugs. The receptor set was obtained from a woman in her 30s with Graves disease. Donor details come from another sample of the same person, matched by shared clones.

The chain carries TRBV19 and TRBJ2-7; 10 nucleotides match TRBD2. The length of the CDR3 is 18 residues. Losses at the gene ends were 3 bases for V and 1 base for J; bases not matched to a gene: 12. Germline V lookup: CDR1 LNHDA, CDR2 SQIVND (reference sequence). The CDR3 region is CASSMRGGLAARSYEQYF. The CDR3 region has the DNA TGTGCCAGTAGTATGAGAGGCGGACTAGCGGCTCGTTCCTACGAGCAGTACTTC.

This sequence joins TRBV5-5 and TRBJ1-1, with 8 positions matching TRBD1. Germline V gives CDR1 SGHKS, CDR2 YYEKEE (reference sequence). V lost 4 bases and J lost 0; bases outside the gene matches: 5. The CDR3 runs to 15 residues. The CDR3 DNA reads TGTGCCAGCAGCCATCAGGGGGCGGTGAACACTGAAGCTTTCTTT. It encodes CASSHQGAVNTEAFF.

This clonotype was seen ten or more times. The CDR3 DNA sequence: TGTGCCAGCAGTTTACAAGGGGGAAGGAATGAGCAGTTCTTC. Translated, it gives CASSLQGGRNEQFF. The genes are TRBV28 and TRBJ2-1; possible D gene TRBD1, 6 bases. The CDR3 is 14 amino acids. The V gene lost 2 bases and the J gene lost 7 bases, with 12 bases spanning the gap. The germline gives CDR1 MDHEN, CDR2 SYDVKM.

This chain connects TRBV5-1 to TRBJ1-1, with 7 bases matching TRBD1. The trim removed 3 bases at V and 7 bases at J, leaving 6 bases unmatched. Germline V lookup: CDR1 SGHRS, CDR2 YFSETQ. The CDR3 spans 13 residues. The CDR3 reads CASSYGTALEAFF. As DNA, the CDR3 is TGCGCCAGCAGCTATGGGACAGCCCTTGAAGCTTTCTTT.

This clonotype was seen repeatedly, ten times or more. This rearrangement joins TRBV7-9 to TRBJ2-1; D may correspond to TRBD1 or TRBD2 (5 bases each). The CDR3 is 13 residues long. V lost 6 bases and J 7 bases, leaving 13 bases between the germline ends. Germline assignment: CDR1 SEHNR and CDR2 FQNEAQ (reference sequence). CDR3 protein: CASRWDPGNEQFF. CDR3 DNA sequence: TGTGCCAGCAGATGGGACCCTGGGAATGAGCAGTTCTTC. Full variable domain (rest looked up from reference TRBV7-9 and TRBJ2-1): DTGVSQNPRHKITKRGQNVTFRCDPISEHNRLYWYRQTLGQGPEFLTYFQNEAQLEKSRLLSDRFSAERPKGSFSTLEIQRTEQGDSAMYLCASRWDPGNEQFFGPGTRLTVL.

This clonotype was counted at least ten times. This chain uses TRBV11-2 with TRBJ2-1; 11 positions match TRBD2. With 5 bases clipped from V and 0 bases from J, the junction kept 9 bases outside the gene matches. CDR3 length: 18 residues. Germline values: CDR1 SGHAT, CDR2 FQNNGV. The CDR3 sequence is CASSRKTSGKGSYNEQFF. The CDR3 DNA reads TGTGCCAGCAGCCGTAAGACTAGCGGGAAGGGCTCCTACAATGAGCAGTTCTTC.

This clonotype came up many times. V usage is TRBV2 and J usage is TRBJ2-3; 9 nucleotides line up with TRBD2. CDR3 length equals 15 residues. The ends lost 5 bases at V and 4 bases at J; junction bases unmatched: 7. The germline V gene has CDR1 SNHLY and CDR2 FYNNEI. CDR3 sequence: CASSKRREGADTQYF. CDR3 in DNA: TGTGCCAGCAGTAAACGGCGGGAGGGCGCAGATACGCAGTATTTT. The variable domain in full, with the rest retrieved from reference TRBV2 and TRBJ2-3, is EPEVTQTPSHQVTQMGQEVILRCVPISNHLYFYWYRQILGQKVEFLVSFYNNEISEKSEIFDDQFSVERPDGSNFTLKIRSTKLEDSAMYFCASSKRREGADTQYFGPGTRLTVL.

This clonotype was found many times. V usage is TRBV15 and J usage is TRBJ1-1; a possible D gene is TRBD1 (6 bases). V lost 4 bases to trimming and J lost 5 bases, with 17 bases between them. The CDR3 length is 15 residues. Germline values: CDR1 LNHNV, CDR2 YYDKDF (reference sequence). CDR3 DNA sequence: TGTGCCACCAGCACAGGGGATTACGAAGGTACTGAAGCTTTCTTT. It specifies CATSTGDYEGTEAFF. The entire variable domain, with the rest obtained from reference TRBV15 and TRBJ1-1, is as follows: DAMVIQNPRYQVTQFGKPVTLSCSQTLNHNVMYWYQQKSSQAPKLLFHYYDKDFNNEADTPDNFQSRRPNTSFCFLDIRSPGLGDTAMYLCATSTGDYEGTEAFFGQGTRLTVV.

V gene TRBV28 combines with J gene TRBJ2-1; 9 nucleotides agree with TRBD2. Trimming cost V 3 bases and J 5 bases; bases outside gene matches: 14. Germline CDR1 and CDR2: MDHEN and SYDVKM. The CDR3 has 18 amino acids. CDR3 in DNA: TGTGCCAGCAGTTTTTGGGGTGGCGAGACTAGCGGTAACAATGAGCAGTTCTTC. As protein: CASSFWGGETSGNNEQFF.

This clonotype was found a few times. This rearrangement joins TRBV5-1 to TRBJ2-1; D perhaps matches TRBD1 (5 bases). Germline loops: CDR1 SGHRS, CDR2 YFSETQ. CDR3 length: 15 amino acids. The ends were cut back, 5 bases at V and 1 base at J, with 13 bases in the middle. CDR3 coding DNA: TGCGCCAGCAGACCTGACAGTTTTTCCTACAATGAGCAGTTCTTC. Translating it yields CASRPDSFSYNEQFF.

There are many counts of this clonotype. The chain employs TRBV2 and TRBJ1-5; possible D gene TRBD1, 5 bases. Germline V gene data show CDR1 as SNHLY and CDR2 as FYNNEI. The CDR3 contains 15 residues. Deletions cut 7 bases from V and 3 bases from J, with 16 bases between. This CDR3 is CASMRRSGANQPQHF. The CDR3 DNA is TGTGCCAGCATGCGGAGAAGCGGGGCCAATCAGCCCCAGCATTTT.

This clonotype has only a few counts. The chain is built from TRBV12-3 or TRBV12-4 and TRBJ1-2; D uncertain. The CDR3 is made up of 15 amino acids. With 3 bases removed from V and 5 bases from J, the gap between germline ends came to 16 bases. The CDR3 DNA sequence: TGTGCCAGCAGTTTCGGCTTTAAGGACCCTTATGGCTACACCTTC. Translation gives CASSFGFKDPYGYTF.

The chain combines TRBV20-1 with TRBJ2-1, with a tentative D call TRBD2 (5 bases). The V end lost 3 bases, the J end lost 7 bases, and 13 bases lay between the germline ends. CDR3 length: 13 residues. Germline CDR1 DFQATT, CDR2 SNEGSKA (reference sequence). CDR3 residues: CSASRELINEQFF. CDR3 nucleotides: TGCAGTGCTAGTAGGGAGTTGATAAATGAGCAGTTCTTC.

CDR3 region: CASSLYWGQNTEAFF. The CDR3, as DNA: TGTGCCAGCAGCTTGTATTGGGGACAGAACACTGAAGCTTTCTTT. V is TRBV7-2 and J is TRBJ1-1, with D possibly being TRBD1 (6 bases). The V gene's germline CDR1 is SGHTA and CDR2 FQGNSA. The CDR3 spans 15 residues. Trimming cost V 3 bases and J 1 base, with 12 bases left between them.

This clonotype was observed a handful of times. The rearrangement links TRBV20-1 to TRBJ2-1, with 13 bases identical to TRBD2. After removal of 5 bases from V and 1 base from J, the junction contained 11 bases not matched to a gene. CDR1 and CDR2 (germline): DFQATT, SNEGSKA (reference sequence). The CDR3 extends over 18 amino acids. The CDR3 region has the DNA TGCAGTGCTCTCCGACTAGCGGGAGGCGTTGGATCCTACAATGAGCAGTTCTTC. Amino acid sequence: CSALRLAGGVGSYNEQFF.

The CDR3 DNA sequence: TGCAGCGTCGACTTCGGACTAGCGGGAGCCGGGGAGCTGTTTTTT. Amino acid sequence: CSVDFGLAGAGELFF. The rearrangement uses TRBV29-1 and TRBJ2-2; 13 bases are a match to TRBD2. The CDR3 runs to 15 residues. Germline-derived CDR1 and CDR2 are SQVTM and ANQGSEA. With 6 bases clipped from V and 6 bases from J, the junction kept 7 bases outside the gene matches.

The chain uses TRBV19 and TRBJ2-1; no reliable D call. V was cut by 1 base and J by 0 bases, with 7 bases left in between. The CDR3 runs 15 residues. The germline V gene encodes CDR1 LNHDA and CDR2 SQIVND (reference sequence). The CDR3 DNA follows: TGTGCCAGTAGTATAGGGTCATACTCCTACAATGAGCAGTTCTTC. Amino acid sequence: CASSIGSYSYNEQFF.

This clonotype occurred many times. V gene TRBV20-1 combines with J gene TRBJ2-7, with 7 bases aligning to TRBD2. Germline lookup yields CDR1 DFQATT and CDR2 SNEGSKA (reference sequence). V dropped 6 bases and J dropped 2; count of bases not matched to a gene: 4. The CDR3 extends over 12 amino acids. Written as DNA, the CDR3 is TGCAGTGCCGACACTAGCGCCTACGAGCAGTACTTC. Protein product: CSADTSAYEQYF.

This clonotype was counted ten times or more. This chain connects TRBV20-1 to TRBJ1-5, with D possibly matching TRBD1 (5 bases). Germline assignment: CDR1 DFQATT and CDR2 SNEGSKA (reference sequence). The CDR3 covers 17 residues. V gave up 0 bases and J gave up 0 bases, with 15 bases separating them. In DNA form, the CDR3 reads TGCAGTGCTAGAGATCTCCTAGGGACCTATAGCAATCAGCCCCAGCATTTT. Protein product: CSARDLLGTYSNQPQHF.

In its sample, this clonotype was seen a few times. The gene calls are TRBV5-8 and TRBJ1-1; D unclear. This CDR3 is 13 amino acids long. Trimming cost V 0 bases and J 5 bases, with 8 bases left between them. Germline assignment: CDR1 SGHTS and CDR2 YDEGEE. The CDR3 DNA follows: TGTGCCAGCAGCTTGGAGGCGAGGACTGAAGCTTTCTTT. Protein product: CASSLEARTEAFF.

The V gene is TRBV20-1, the J gene TRBJ1-1; maybe TRBD1 (6 bases). V was pared by 3 bases and J by 3 bases, with 8 bases between. Germline V gene data show CDR1 as DFQATT and CDR2 as SNEGSKA (reference sequence). The CDR3 is 12 amino acids. The CDR3 DNA is TGCAGTGCTAGGAGGGGGGACACTGAAGCTTTCTTT. As protein: CSARRGDTEAFF.